A single sample is the source of the 4 T cell receptor beta chains below, sequenced in a study of OX40 agonist ivuxolimab in advanced cancers. The repertoire was sequenced with immunoSEQ multiplex PCR; TCRdb's copy has only in-frame clones and lacks some. The table shows 60,000 to 70,000 clones, with roughly 89% occurring only once. The specimen was CD4+ or CD8+ T cells sorted from blood, collected in a trial of the OX40 agonist ivuxolimab. These receptors came from an adult with an advanced solid tumor such as melanoma, head and neck, liver or kidney cancer.

The chain uses TRBV6-5 and TRBJ1-2, with a tentative D call TRBD1 (5 bases). The CDR3 has 13 residues. CDR1 and CDR2 from the germline V gene are MNHEY and SVGAGI. V gave up 5 bases and J gave up 5 bases, with 12 bases separating them. The DNA of the CDR3 is TGTGCCAGCAGTGAATCACAGGCTTATGGCTACACCTTC. Amino acids: CASSESQAYGYTF.

The chain is built from TRBV7-6 and TRBJ2-5, with 7 bases identical to TRBD1. The CDR3 totals 15 residues. The V segment lost 1 base and the J segment 2 bases; nucleotides outside the gene matches: 4. The germline V gene has CDR1 SGHVS and CDR2 FNYEAQ. As DNA, the CDR3 is TGTGCCAGCAGCTTAGGGGACAGTTCGCAAGAGACCCAGTACTTC. It encodes CASSLGDSSQETQYF.

This clone was observed a handful of times. This chain connects TRBV4-1 to TRBJ1-4, with D possibly matching TRBD1 (5 bases). The CDR3 consists of 15 residues. Germline lookup yields CDR1 MGHRA and CDR2 YSYEKL. Deletions cut 1 base from V and 0 bases from J, with 6 bases between. The CDR3 DNA sequence: TGCGCCAGCAGCCAAGGAGGGGCAACTAATGAAAAACTGTTTTTT. Translating it yields CASSQGGATNEKLFF.

This chain joins TRBV2 and TRBJ2-1; TRBD2 might be the D (6 bases). Trimming shortened V by 6 bases and J by 6 bases, and 15 bases separated the two germline ends. The CDR3 is 14 residues long. Germline CDR1 and CDR2: SNHLY and FYNNEI. The CDR3 DNA follows: TGTGCCAGCAGGGCGGGGTCGAATACCAATGAGCAGTTCTTC. This encodes CASRAGSNTNEQFF.